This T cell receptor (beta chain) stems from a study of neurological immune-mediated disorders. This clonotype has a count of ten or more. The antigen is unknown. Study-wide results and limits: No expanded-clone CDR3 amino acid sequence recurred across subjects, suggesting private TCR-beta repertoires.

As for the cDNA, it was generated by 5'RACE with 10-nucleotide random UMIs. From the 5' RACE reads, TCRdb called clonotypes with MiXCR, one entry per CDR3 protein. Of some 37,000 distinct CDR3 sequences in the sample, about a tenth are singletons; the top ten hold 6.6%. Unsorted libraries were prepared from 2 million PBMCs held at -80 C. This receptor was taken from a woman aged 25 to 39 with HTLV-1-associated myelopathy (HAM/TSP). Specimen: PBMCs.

The CDR3 is CASSSLPGQGVNTQYF. The DNA of the CDR3 is TGCGCCAGCAGCTCCCTTCCGGGACAGGGGGTAAATACGCAGTATTTT. The genes are TRBV5-1 and TRBJ2-3, with TRBD1 matching 11 bases. The CDR3 has 16 amino acids. Per the germline V gene, CDR1 is SGHRS and CDR2 is YFSETQ. The V gene end was trimmed by 3 bases and the J gene end by 7 bases; junction bases not matched to a gene: 10.